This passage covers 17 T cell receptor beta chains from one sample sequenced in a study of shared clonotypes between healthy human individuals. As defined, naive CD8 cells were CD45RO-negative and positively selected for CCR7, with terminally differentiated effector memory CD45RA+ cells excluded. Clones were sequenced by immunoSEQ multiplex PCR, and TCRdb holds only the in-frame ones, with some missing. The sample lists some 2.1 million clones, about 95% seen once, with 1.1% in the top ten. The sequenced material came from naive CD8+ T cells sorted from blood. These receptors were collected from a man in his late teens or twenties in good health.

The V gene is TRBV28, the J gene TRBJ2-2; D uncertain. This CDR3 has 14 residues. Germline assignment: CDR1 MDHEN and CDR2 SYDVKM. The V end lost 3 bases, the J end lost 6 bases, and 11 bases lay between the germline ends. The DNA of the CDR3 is TGTGCCAGCAGTTTTTTCGACGAGGCCGGGGAGCTGTTTTTT. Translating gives CASSFFDEAGELFF.

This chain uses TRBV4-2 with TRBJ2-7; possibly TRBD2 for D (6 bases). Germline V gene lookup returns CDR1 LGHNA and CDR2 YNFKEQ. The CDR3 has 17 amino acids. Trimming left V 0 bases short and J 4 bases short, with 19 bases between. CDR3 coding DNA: TGTGCCAGCAGCCAAGATCAGGCACGGGCCGGGAGTTACGAGCAGTACTTC. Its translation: CASSQDQARAGSYEQYF.

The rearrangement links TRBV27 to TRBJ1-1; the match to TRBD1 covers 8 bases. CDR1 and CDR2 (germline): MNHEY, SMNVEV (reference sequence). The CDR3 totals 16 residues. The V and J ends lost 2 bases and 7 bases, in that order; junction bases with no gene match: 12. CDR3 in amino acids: CASSLATGVGIDEAFF. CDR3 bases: TGTGCCAGCAGTTTAGCGACAGGGGTTGGGATAGATGAAGCTTTCTTT.

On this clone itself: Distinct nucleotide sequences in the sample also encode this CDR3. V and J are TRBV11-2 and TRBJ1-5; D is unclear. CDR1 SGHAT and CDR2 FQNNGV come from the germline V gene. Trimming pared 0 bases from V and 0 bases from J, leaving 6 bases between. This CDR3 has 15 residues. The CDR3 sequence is CASSLEGNSNQPQHF. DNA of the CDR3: TGTGCCAGCAGCTTAGAGGGGAATAGCAATCAGCCCCAGCATTTT.

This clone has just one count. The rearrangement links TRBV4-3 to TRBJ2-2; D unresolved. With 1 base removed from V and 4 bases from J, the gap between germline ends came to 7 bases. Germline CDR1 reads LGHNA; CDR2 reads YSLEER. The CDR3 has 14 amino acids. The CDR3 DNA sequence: TGCGCCAGCAGCCAAGCGCAAATCACCGGGGAGCTGTTTTTT. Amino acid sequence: CASSQAQITGELFF.

CDR3 nucleotides: TGTGCCAGCAGTGAAATGATTGGCTGGGGACCCCTTGCAACTAATGAAAAACTGTTTTTT. As protein: CASSEMIGWGPLATNEKLFF. This chain links TRBV6-1 with TRBJ1-4; maybe TRBD1 (5 bases). Per the germline V gene, CDR1 is MNHNS and CDR2 is SASEGT. The CDR3 totals 20 residues. Deletions cut 2 bases from V and 0 bases from J, with 22 bases between.

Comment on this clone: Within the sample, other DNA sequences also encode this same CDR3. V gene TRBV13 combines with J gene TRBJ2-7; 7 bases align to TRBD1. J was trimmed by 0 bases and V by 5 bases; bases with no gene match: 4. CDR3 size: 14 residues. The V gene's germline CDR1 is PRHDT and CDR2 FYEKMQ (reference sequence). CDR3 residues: CASSPGQSSYEQYF. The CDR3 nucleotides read TGTGCCAGCAGCCCGGGACAGAGCTCCTACGAGCAGTACTTC.

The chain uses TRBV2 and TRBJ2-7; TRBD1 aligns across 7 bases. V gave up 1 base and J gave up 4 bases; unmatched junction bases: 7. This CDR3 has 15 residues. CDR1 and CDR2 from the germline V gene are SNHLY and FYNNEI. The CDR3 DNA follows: TGTGCCAGCAGTGAAGGTCCAGGGGGTAAATACGAGCAGTACTTC. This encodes CASSEGPGGKYEQYF.

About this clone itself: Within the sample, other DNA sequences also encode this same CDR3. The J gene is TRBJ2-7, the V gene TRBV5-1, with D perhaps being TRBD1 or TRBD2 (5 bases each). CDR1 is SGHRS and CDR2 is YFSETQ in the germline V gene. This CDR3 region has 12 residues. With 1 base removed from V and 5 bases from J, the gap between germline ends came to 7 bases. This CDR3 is CASSLRGDEQYF. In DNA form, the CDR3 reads TGCGCCAGCAGCTTGAGAGGGGACGAGCAGTACTTC.

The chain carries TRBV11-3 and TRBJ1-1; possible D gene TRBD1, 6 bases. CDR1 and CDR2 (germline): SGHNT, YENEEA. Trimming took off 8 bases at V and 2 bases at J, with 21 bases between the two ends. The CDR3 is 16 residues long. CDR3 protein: CASHNTGHDLNTEAFF. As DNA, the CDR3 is TGTGCCAGCCACAACACGGGACACGACCTTAACACTGAAGCTTTCTTT.

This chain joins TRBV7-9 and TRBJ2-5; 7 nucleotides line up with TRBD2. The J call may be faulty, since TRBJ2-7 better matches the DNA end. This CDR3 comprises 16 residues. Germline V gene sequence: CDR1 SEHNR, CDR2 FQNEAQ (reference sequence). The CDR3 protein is CASSLVRRSGDYEQYF. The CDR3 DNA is TGTGCCAGCAGCTTAGTCCGCAGGAGCGGGGATTACGAGCAGTACTTC.

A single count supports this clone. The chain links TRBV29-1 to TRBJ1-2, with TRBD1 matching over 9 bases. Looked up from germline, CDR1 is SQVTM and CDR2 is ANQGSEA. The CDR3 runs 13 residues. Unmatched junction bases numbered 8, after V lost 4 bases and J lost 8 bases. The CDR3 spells CSVVGDRDLGYTF. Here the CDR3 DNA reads TGCAGCGTTGTAGGGGACAGGGATCTGGGCTACACCTTC.

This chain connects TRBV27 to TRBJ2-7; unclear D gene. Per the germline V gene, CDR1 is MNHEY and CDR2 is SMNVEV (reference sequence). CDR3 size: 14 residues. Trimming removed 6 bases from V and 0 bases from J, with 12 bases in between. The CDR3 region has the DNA TGTGCCAGCAGCCGCGACCTCAGCTCCTACGAGCAGTACTTC. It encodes CASSRDLSSYEQYF.

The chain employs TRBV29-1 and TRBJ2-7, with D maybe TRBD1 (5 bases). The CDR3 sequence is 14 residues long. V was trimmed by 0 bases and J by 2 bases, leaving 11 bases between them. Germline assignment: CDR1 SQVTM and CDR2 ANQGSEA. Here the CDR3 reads CSVEDQDKAYEQYF. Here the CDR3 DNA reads TGCAGCGTTGAAGATCAGGACAAAGCCTACGAGCAGTACTTC.

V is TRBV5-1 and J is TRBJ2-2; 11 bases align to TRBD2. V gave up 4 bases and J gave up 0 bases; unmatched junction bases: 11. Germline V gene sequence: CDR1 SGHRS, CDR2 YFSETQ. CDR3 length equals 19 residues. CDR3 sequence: CASSPGSLAGGANTGELFF. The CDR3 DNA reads TGCGCCAGCAGCCCAGGATCCCTAGCGGGAGGTGCGAACACCGGGGAGCTGTTTTTT.

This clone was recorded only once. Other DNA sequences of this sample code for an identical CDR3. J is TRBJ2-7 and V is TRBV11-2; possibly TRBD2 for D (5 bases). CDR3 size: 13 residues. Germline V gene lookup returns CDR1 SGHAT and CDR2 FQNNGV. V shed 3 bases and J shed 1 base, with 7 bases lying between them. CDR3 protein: CASSFDYSYEQYF. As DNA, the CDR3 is TGTGCCAGCAGCTTCGACTATTCCTACGAGCAGTACTTC. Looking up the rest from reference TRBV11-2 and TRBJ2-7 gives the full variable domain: EAGVAQSPRYKIIEKRQSVAFWCNPISGHATLYWYQQILGQGPKLLIQFQNNGVVDDSQLPKDRFSAERLKGVDSTLKIQPAKLEDSAVYLCASSFDYSYEQYFGPGTRLTVT.

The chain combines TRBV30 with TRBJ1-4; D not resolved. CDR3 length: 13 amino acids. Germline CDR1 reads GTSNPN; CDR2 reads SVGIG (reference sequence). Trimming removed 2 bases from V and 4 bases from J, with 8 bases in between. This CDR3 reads CAWSKWGNEKLFF. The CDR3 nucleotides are TGTGCCTGGAGTAAGTGGGGTAATGAAAAACTGTTTTTT.